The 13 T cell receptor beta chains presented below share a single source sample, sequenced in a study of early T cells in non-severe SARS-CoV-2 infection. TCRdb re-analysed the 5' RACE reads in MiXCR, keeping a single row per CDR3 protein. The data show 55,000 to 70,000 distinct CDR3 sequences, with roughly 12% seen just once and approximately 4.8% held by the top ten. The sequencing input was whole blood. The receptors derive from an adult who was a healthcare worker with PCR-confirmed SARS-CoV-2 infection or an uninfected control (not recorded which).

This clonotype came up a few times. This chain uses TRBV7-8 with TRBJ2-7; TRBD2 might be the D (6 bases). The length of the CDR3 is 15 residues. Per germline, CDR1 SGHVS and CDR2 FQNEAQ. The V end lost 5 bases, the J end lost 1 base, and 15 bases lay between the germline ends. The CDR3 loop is CASSPSRDSSYEQYF. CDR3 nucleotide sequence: TGTGCCAGCAGCCCGAGCCGGGACTCATCCTACGAGCAGTACTTC.

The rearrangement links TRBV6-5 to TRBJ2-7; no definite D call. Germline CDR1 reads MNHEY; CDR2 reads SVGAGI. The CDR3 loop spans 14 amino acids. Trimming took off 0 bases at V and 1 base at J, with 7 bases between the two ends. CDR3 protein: CASSYSSGSYEQYF. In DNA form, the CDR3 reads TGTGCCAGCAGTTACTCTTCCGGTTCCTACGAGCAGTACTTC.

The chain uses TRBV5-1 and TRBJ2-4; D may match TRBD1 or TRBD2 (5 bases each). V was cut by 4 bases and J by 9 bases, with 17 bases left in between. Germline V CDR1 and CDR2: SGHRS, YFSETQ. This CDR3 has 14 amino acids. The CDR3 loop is CASSPPEGTGIQYF. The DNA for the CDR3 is TGCGCCAGCAGCCCCCCCGAAGGGACCGGCATTCAGTACTTC.

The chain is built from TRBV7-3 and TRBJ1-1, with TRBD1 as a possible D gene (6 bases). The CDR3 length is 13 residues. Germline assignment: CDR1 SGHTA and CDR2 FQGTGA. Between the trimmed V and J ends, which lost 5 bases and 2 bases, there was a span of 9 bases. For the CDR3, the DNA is TGTGCCAGCAGCCAGGACAGTAACACTGAAGCTTTCTTT. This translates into CASSQDSNTEAFF. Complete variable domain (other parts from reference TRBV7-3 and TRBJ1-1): GAGVSQTPSNKVTEKGKYVELRCDPISGHTALYWYRQSLGQGPEFLIYFQGTGAADDSGLPNDRFFAVRPEGSVSTLKIQRTERGDSAVYLCASSQDSNTEAFFGQGTRLTVV.

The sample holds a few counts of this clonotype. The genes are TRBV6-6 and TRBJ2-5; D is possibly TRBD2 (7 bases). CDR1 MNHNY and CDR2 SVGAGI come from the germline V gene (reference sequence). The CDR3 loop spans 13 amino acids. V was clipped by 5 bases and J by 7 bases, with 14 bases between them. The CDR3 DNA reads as TGTGCCAGCAGTCCCGTGGGAGGGGGGACCCAGTACTTC. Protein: CASSPVGGGTQYF.

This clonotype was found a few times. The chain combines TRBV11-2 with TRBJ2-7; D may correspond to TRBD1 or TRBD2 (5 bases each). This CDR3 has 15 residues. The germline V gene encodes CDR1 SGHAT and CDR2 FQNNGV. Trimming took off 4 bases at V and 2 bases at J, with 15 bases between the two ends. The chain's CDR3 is CASSSLWDGTYEQYF. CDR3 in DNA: TGTGCCAGCAGCTCCTTATGGGACGGAACCTACGAGCAGTACTTC.

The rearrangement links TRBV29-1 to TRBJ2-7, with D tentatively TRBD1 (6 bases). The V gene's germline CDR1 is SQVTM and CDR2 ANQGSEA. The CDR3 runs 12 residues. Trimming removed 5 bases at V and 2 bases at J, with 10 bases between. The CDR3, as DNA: TGCAGCGTTTGGACAGCACCCTACGAGCAGTACTTC. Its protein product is CSVWTAPYEQYF.

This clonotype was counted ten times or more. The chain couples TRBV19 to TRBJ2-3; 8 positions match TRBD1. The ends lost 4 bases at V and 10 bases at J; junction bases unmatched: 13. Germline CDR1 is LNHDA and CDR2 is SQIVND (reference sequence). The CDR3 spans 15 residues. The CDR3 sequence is CASSTSDSQGDAQYF. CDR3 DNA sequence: TGTGCCAGTAGTACTTCCGATTCACAGGGGGATGCGCAGTATTTT.

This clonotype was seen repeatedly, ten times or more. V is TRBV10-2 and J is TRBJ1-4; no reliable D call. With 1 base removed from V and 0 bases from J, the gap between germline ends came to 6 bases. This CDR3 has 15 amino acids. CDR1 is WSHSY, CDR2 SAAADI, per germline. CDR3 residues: CASSEWAPTNEKLFF. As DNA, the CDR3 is TGCGCCAGCAGTGAGTGGGCACCAACTAATGAAAAACTGTTTTTT.

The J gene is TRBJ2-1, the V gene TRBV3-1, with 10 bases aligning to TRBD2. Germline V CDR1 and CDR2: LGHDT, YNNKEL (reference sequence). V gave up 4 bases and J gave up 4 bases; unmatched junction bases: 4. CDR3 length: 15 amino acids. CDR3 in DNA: TGTGCCAGCAGCCCCTGGACTAGCGGTTACAATGAGCAGTTCTTC. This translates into CASSPWTSGYNEQFF.

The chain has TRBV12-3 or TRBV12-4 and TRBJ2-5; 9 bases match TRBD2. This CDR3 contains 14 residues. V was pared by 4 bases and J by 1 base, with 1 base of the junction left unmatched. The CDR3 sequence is CASSWRGGQETQYF. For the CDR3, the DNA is TGTGCCAGCAGTTGGCGGGGGGGCCAAGAGACCCAGTACTTC.

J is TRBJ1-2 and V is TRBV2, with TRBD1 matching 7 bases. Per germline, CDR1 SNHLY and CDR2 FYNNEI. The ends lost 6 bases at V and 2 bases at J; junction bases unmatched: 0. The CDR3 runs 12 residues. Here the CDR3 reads CASRGGNYGYTF. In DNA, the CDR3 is TGTGCCAGCAGAGGGGGCAACTATGGCTACACCTTC.

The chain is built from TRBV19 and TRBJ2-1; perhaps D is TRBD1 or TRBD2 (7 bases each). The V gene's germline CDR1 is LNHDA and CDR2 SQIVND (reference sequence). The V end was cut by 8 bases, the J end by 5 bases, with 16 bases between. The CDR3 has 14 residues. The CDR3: CASLSGGGDNEQFF. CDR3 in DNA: TGTGCCAGTCTTTCAGGGGGAGGGGACAATGAGCAGTTCTTC. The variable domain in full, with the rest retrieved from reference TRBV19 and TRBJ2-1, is DGGITQSPKYLFRKEGQNVTLSCEQNLNHDAMYWYRQDPGQGLRLIYYSQIVNDFQKGDIAEGYSVSREKKESFPLTVTSAQKNPTAFYLCASLSGGGDNEQFFGPGTRLTVL.